These 14 T cell receptor beta chains were sequenced from one sample in a study of T cells in Graves' hyperthyroidism and ophthalmopathy. Amplified TCR beta CDR3 regions came from RNA transcripts. Carried out on the TCR CDR3, a first-round RT-PCR used the HTBI primer set. Via MiXCR, TCRdb re-called the multiplex PCR reads, giving one row per CDR3 protein. Counted here are fewer than 800,000 distinct CDR3 sequences, around 17% occurring once; the ten biggest clones make up around 7.7%. The sample comprised blood. The receptors come from a man aged 18 to 29 with Graves' hyperthyroidism.

This clonotype was seen repeatedly, ten times or more. The rearrangement joins TRBV6-1 to TRBJ2-1; D unresolved. The CDR3 is made up of 16 amino acids. Germline V gene lookup returns CDR1 MNHNS and CDR2 SASEGT. V dropped 4 bases and J dropped 1 base, with 14 bases sitting between them. The DNA for the CDR3 is TGTGCCAGCAGTGTACGAAATCTGAGGTCCTACAATGAGCAGTTCTTC. Its protein is CASSVRNLRSYNEQFF.

This clonotype was seen more than once but under ten times. The chain has TRBV19 and TRBJ2-1; 12 bases are a match to TRBD2. With V trimmed by 4 bases and J by 4 bases, 5 bases remained unmatched. The CDR3 extends over 16 amino acids. Germline V gives CDR1 LNHDA, CDR2 SQIVND (reference sequence). The CDR3 sequence: CASSRGLAGPYNEQFF. Written as DNA, the CDR3 is TGTGCCAGTAGTAGGGGACTAGCGGGCCCATACAATGAGCAGTTCTTC.

This chain connects TRBV13 to TRBJ2-2, with D maybe TRBD2 (5 bases). CDR1 PRHDT and CDR2 FYEKMQ come from the germline V gene (reference sequence). Trimming cost V 1 base and J 1 base, with 10 bases left between them. This CDR3 contains 16 residues. This CDR3 reads CASSLVPAVNTGELFF. The CDR3 nucleotides read TGTGCCAGCAGCTTAGTACCAGCGGTGAACACCGGGGAGCTGTTTTTT. The whole variable domain, filled in from reference TRBV13 and TRBJ2-2, reads AAGVIQSPRHLIKEKRETATLKCYPIPRHDTVYWYQQGPGQDPQFLISFYEKMQSDKGSIPDRFSAQQFSDYHSELNMSSLELGDSALYFCASSLVPAVNTGELFFGEGSRLTVL.

CDR3 amino acids: CSVGTDHELAFF. The CDR3 DNA follows: TGCAGCGTTGGGACGGACCACGAGTTGGCTTTCTTT. The chain recombines TRBV29-1 with TRBJ1-1; the D is unclear. Germline CDR1 SQVTM, CDR2 ANQGSEA. Deletions cut 4 bases from V and 11 bases from J, with 17 bases between. This CDR3 is 12 amino acids long.

The chain links TRBV14 to TRBJ2-7; TRBD2 aligns across 8 bases. This CDR3 spans 15 amino acids. The germline V gene has CDR1 SGHDN and CDR2 FVKESK. J lost 2 bases, V lost 2 bases, and 5 bases had no gene match. The CDR3 here is CASSQLAGVTYEQYF. In DNA, the CDR3 is TGTGCCAGCAGCCAACTAGCGGGCGTTACCTACGAGCAGTACTTC.

The CDR3 DNA is TGTGCCAGCAGCTCTTACCCAACTTCACTAGCGGGAGGGCCCAATGAGCAGTTCTTC. Protein: CASSSYPTSLAGGPNEQFF. J is TRBJ2-1 and V is TRBV7-6; 13 bases agree with TRBD2. Per the germline V gene, CDR1 is SGHVS and CDR2 is FNYEAQ. Trimming cost V 4 bases and J 6 bases; bases outside gene matches: 15. The CDR3 loop spans 19 amino acids.

This clonotype was counted at least ten times. The rearrangement uses TRBV10-3 and TRBJ1-2; 8 bases are shared with TRBD1. The CDR3 length is 12 residues. Germline values: CDR1 ENHRY, CDR2 SYGVKD. J was trimmed by 7 bases and V by 10 bases; bases with no gene match: 8. CDR3 amino acids: CATAGGGGGYTF. As DNA, the CDR3 is TGTGCCACGGCAGGGGGCGGAGGTGGCTACACCTTC.

This clonotype occurred a few times. The chain combines TRBV2 with TRBJ2-2; D may be TRBD2 (6 bases). V was cut by 6 bases and J by 7 bases, with 18 bases left in between. The CDR3 runs to 15 residues. CDR1 and CDR2 (germline): SNHLY, FYNNEI. CDR3 sequence (DNA): TGTGCCAGCAGCCCCGGAGGGACGGATATCGGGGAGCTGTTTTTT. Translation: CASSPGGTDIGELFF.

This clonotype was counted ten times or more. The V call is TRBV29-1, the J call TRBJ1-1; D is unclear. V was trimmed by 3 bases and J by 4 bases, leaving 12 bases between them. The CDR3 is 13 residues long. Germline CDR1 and CDR2: SQVTM and ANQGSEA. The CDR3 loop is CSVEDQEGTEAFF. CDR3 DNA sequence: TGCAGCGTTGAGGATCAGGAAGGCACTGAAGCTTTCTTT.

The chain employs TRBV5-1 and TRBJ2-1; 7 bases agree with TRBD2. With V trimmed by 0 bases and J by 12 bases, 9 bases remained unmatched. Germline assignment: CDR1 SGHRS and CDR2 YFSETQ. CDR3 length: 14 amino acids. CDR3 amino acids: CASSLDGGVGRQFF. CDR3 coding DNA: TGCGCCAGCAGCTTGGATGGGGGGGTGGGTAGGCAGTTCTTC. The variable domain in full, with the rest retrieved from reference TRBV5-1 and TRBJ2-1, is KAGVTQTPRYLIKTRGQQVTLSCSPISGHRSVSWYQQTPGQGLQFLFEYFSETQRNKGNFPGRFSGRQFSNSRSEMNVSTLELGDSALYLCASSLDGGVGRQFFGPGTRLTVL.

CDR3 nucleotides: TGCAGTGCTAGTTTCCAGGGGAATTCGGAGACCCAGTACTTC. Translating gives CSASFQGNSETQYF. The V and J genes are TRBV20-1 and TRBJ2-5, with D perhaps matching TRBD1 (6 bases). Germline-derived CDR1 and CDR2 are DFQATT and SNEGSKA (reference sequence). Trimming left V 3 bases short and J 5 bases short, with 16 bases between. This CDR3 contains 14 residues.

This clonotype was detected many times. The V call is TRBV5-6, the J call TRBJ2-7, with D possibly being TRBD2 (6 bases). The CDR3 is 14 amino acids. Per the germline V gene, CDR1 is SGHDT and CDR2 is YYEEEE. Trimming pared 4 bases from V and 2 bases from J, leaving 13 bases between. The CDR3 nucleotides read TGTGCCAGCAGCGATCTTAGCGGCACCTACGAGCAGTACTTC. Protein product: CASSDLSGTYEQYF.

The chain recombines TRBV6-1 with TRBJ2-3; tentative D call: TRBD2 (6 bases). V lost 6 bases and J lost 5, with 12 bases in between. The CDR3 consists of 13 residues. Germline V gene data show CDR1 as MNHNS and CDR2 as SASEGT. The CDR3 DNA is TGTGCCAGCAGCTGGAGGGCTGGAGATACGCAGTATTTT. Its translation is CASSWRAGDTQYF.

This clonotype was counted only a few times. DNA of the CDR3: TGCAGTGCGAGCGACCCGATGAACACTGAAGCTTTCTTT. It specifies CSASDPMNTEAFF. The V call is TRBV20-1, the J call TRBJ1-1; D unclear. The germline CDR1 and CDR2 sequences are DFQATT and SNEGSKA (reference sequence). Trimming removed 6 bases from V and 0 bases from J, with 11 bases in between. The CDR3 runs 13 residues.